This TCR beta chain was recorded in a study of OX40 agonist ivuxolimab in advanced cancers. Comment on this clone: Its antigen is as yet unknown.

Trimming left V 4 bases short and J 8 bases short, with 20 bases between. CDR3 length: 15 amino acids. Germline V gene sequence: CDR1 LGHNA, CDR2 YNFKEQ. Study-wide results and limits: The study found among the lowest clonal expansion in partial responders at 0.1-3.0 mg/kg.

The table came from immunoSEQ multiplex PCR; TCRdb's copy has only in-frame clones and leaves some out. The repertoire holds 16,000 or so clones, with around four fifths as singletons. The source is an adult with an advanced solid tumor such as melanoma, head and neck, liver or kidney cancer. V and J are TRBV4-2 and TRBJ1-1; perhaps TRBD1 as D (5 bases). The sequenced sample was CD4+ or CD8+ T cells sorted from blood, obtained in a trial of the OX40 agonist ivuxolimab. In nucleotides, the CDR3 is TGTGCCAGCAGCCCAAAGACAGAGGGTTGGGGCGAAGCTTTCTTT. It yields the protein CASSPKTEGWGEAFF.